This T cell receptor beta chain derives from a study of T cells in Graves' hyperthyroidism and ophthalmopathy. In the study overall: Peripheral blood specimens were obtained at initial diagnosis, prior to any treatment.

Amplification yielded TCR beta CDR3 regions, with RNA transcripts as the source. When the TCR CDR3 underwent first-round RT-PCR, the HTBI primer set was used. TCRdb re-called the multiplex PCR reads through MiXCR, storing one row per CDR3 protein. The sample contains hundreds of thousands of distinct CDR3 sequences, 38% of which appear only once. The table lists this clonotype with a few counts. This CDR3 is built from 15 residues. With 6 bases clipped from V and 0 bases from J, the junction kept 8 bases outside the gene matches. The TCR comes from a man aged 18 to 29 with Graves' hyperthyroidism. The chain couples TRBV12-3 or TRBV12-4 to TRBJ2-7, with 7 bases aligning to TRBD1. Sample: blood. The CDR3 loop is CASSLIGTASYEQYF. In DNA, the CDR3 is TGTGCCAGCAGCCTTATAGGGACAGCCTCCTACGAGCAGTACTTC.